Detailed here is one TCR beta chain. Its antigen is not known. This sample stems from a study of T cells in Graves' hyperthyroidism and ophthalmopathy. The overall study: It was at initial diagnosis, before any treatment, that peripheral blood was collected. Notes on the study in general: Before onset, ophthalmopathy was predicted by the model a median 6.5 months earlier.

CDR1 DFQATT and CDR2 SNEGSKA come from the germline V gene (reference sequence). The CDR3 loop spans 15 amino acids. Between the trimmed V and J ends, which lost 3 bases and 2 bases, there was a span of 15 bases. Fresh peripheral blood, 10 ml, was the source of the PBMCs. The investigators amplified TCR beta CDR3 regions from RNA transcripts. Using the HTBI primer set, a first-round RT-PCR was run on the TCR CDR3. One entry per CDR3 protein results from TCRdb running MiXCR on the multiplex PCR reads. The sample records 300,000 to 450,000 distinct CDR3 sequences, about 18% being singletons. The receptor was isolated from a woman younger than 45 with Graves' hyperthyroidism that later progressed to Graves' ophthalmopathy. This chain links TRBV20-1 with TRBJ2-3, with D unresolved. Sequences were obtained from blood. CDR3 nucleotides: TGCAGTGCTAGTAAGGGTCTAGGGTACACAGATACGCAGTATTTT. Its protein product is CSASKGLGYTDTQYF.